This TCR beta chain derives from a study of shared clonotypes between healthy human individuals. Study context: A couple of female and a few male donors aged 18 to 49 were enrolled.

Trimming at V came to 4 bases and at J to 10 bases, leaving 11 bases not matched to a gene. CDR1 and CDR2 from the germline V gene are SGHDT and YYEEEE. The CDR3 extends over 15 amino acids. The method was immunoSEQ multiplex PCR; TCRdb's version includes in-frame clones alone and lacks a portion of them. The data show 2 million to 2.5 million clones, 93% seen once. The chain couples TRBV5-6 to TRBJ2-1, with 10 positions matching TRBD2. Sequencing input: naive CD4+ T cells from PBMCs. Subset noted: CD45RA+ positively selected. The origin of this receptor is a man aged 18 to 29 in good health. Some clones in this sample may be carry-over from other donors' samples. This CDR3 reads CASSPRDSGGLEQFF. CDR3 bases: TGTGCCAGCAGCCCTCGGGATAGCGGGGGGTTAGAGCAGTTCTTC.